One sample yielded the 23 T cell receptor beta chains listed below, sequenced in a study of graft-versus-host responses after intestinal transplantation. For these TCRs, the target antigens are not known. Clones were read by immunoSEQ multiplex PCR, and TCRdb kept only the in-frame ones, dropping some. The sample holds just over 95,000 clones; roughly 92% are singletons and the top ten take approximately 0.18%. This specimen consisted of unstimulated CD4+ T cells sorted from spleen or lymph node cells, obtained before intestinal transplant. These receptors all stem from a human donor who received an intestinal transplant.

The rearrangement uses TRBV27 and TRBJ2-7; 7 nucleotides align to TRBD1. CDR3 length: 14 amino acids. J gave up 2 bases and V 0 bases, and 1 base lay outside the gene matches. Germline CDR1 is MNHEY and CDR2 is SMNVEV (reference sequence). The CDR3: CASSLSQGAYEQYF. CDR3 nucleotides: TGTGCCAGCAGTTTATCGCAGGGGGCCTACGAGCAGTACTTC.

The chain combines TRBV5-4 with TRBJ1-6; maybe TRBD1 (6 bases). CDR1 and CDR2 from the germline V gene are SGHNT and YYREEE (reference sequence). This CDR3 is built from 13 residues. The germline V and J ends were trimmed by 2 bases and 7 bases, with 7 bases remaining between them. CDR3 DNA sequence: TGTGCCAGCAGCTTCCAGGGGAATTCACCCCTCCACTTT. This translates into CASSFQGNSPLHF.

The chain employs TRBV30 and TRBJ2-7, with a weak D call TRBD2 (6 bases). V dropped 2 bases and J dropped 4 bases, with 21 bases sitting between them. The germline V gene encodes CDR1 GTSNPN and CDR2 SVGIG (reference sequence). This CDR3 comprises 16 residues. CDR3 sequence: CAWSKMGLPNTYEQYF. CDR3 sequence (DNA): TGTGCCTGGAGTAAAATGGGACTCCCCAACACATACGAGCAGTACTTC.

This clone showed up just once. The rearrangement uses TRBV15 and TRBJ2-2; D is perhaps TRBD1 (5 bases). Trimming cost V 3 bases and J 4 bases, with 12 bases left between them. CDR1 is LNHNV, CDR2 YYDKDF, per germline (reference sequence). This CDR3 is built from 15 residues. The CDR3 protein is CATSSWARATGELFF. The CDR3 DNA is TGTGCCACCAGCAGTTGGGCCAGGGCCACCGGGGAGCTGTTTTTT.

In this sample, this clone turned up once. This chain uses TRBV25-1 with TRBJ2-1, with D possibly TRBD2 on 6 matching bases. This CDR3 spans 13 amino acids. CDR1 and CDR2 from the germline V gene are MGHDK and SYGVNS. The germline V and J ends were trimmed by 7 bases and 7 bases, with 14 bases remaining between them. CDR3 amino acids: CASTRRGGNEQFF. CDR3 coding DNA: TGTGCCAGCACGAGGCGGGGTGGAAATGAGCAGTTCTTC.

The chain uses TRBV30 and TRBJ2-5; 8 bases align to TRBD1. Germline trimming cut 1 base from V and 5 bases from J; bases unmatched to any gene: 0. CDR1 is GTSNPN, CDR2 SVGIG, per germline (reference sequence). The CDR3 loop spans 12 amino acids. The CDR3 loop reads CAWSGDRETQYF. DNA for the CDR3: TGTGCCTGGAGTGGGGACAGGGAGACCCAGTACTTC.

The chain recombines TRBV28 with TRBJ1-1; D is perhaps TRBD1 (6 bases). Germline CDR1 reads MDHEN; CDR2 reads SYDVKM. This CDR3 is built from 13 residues. V lost 5 bases and J 1 base, leaving 8 bases between the germline ends. The CDR3 DNA sequence: TGTGCCAGCAGTGGGACACCGAACACTGAAGCTTTCTTT. Its protein is CASSGTPNTEAFF.

The chain uses TRBV6-5 and TRBJ2-7, with TRBD1 matching over 8 bases. The V segment lost 2 bases and the J segment 5 bases; nucleotides outside the gene matches: 8. CDR3 length equals 15 residues. Germline loops: CDR1 MNHEY, CDR2 SVGAGI. The CDR3 DNA reads as TGTGCCAGCAGTTACCCAGGACAGGGTATCGACGAGCAGTACTTC. Translation gives CASSYPGQGIDEQYF.

V is TRBV28 and J is TRBJ2-7, with TRBD1 matching over 7 bases. The CDR3 is 13 amino acids. Germline assignment: CDR1 MDHEN and CDR2 SYDVKM. Trimming at V came to 5 bases and at J to 2 bases, leaving 3 bases not matched to a gene. The CDR3 loop reads CASSGTAPYEQYF. Written as DNA, the CDR3 is TGTGCCAGCAGTGGGACAGCCCCCTACGAGCAGTACTTC.

This clone was picked up one time. The chain is built from TRBV15 and TRBJ1-1, with 7 bases that match TRBD1. CDR3 length: 11 residues. The germline V gene encodes CDR1 LNHNV and CDR2 YYDKDF (reference sequence). With V trimmed by 5 bases and J by 11 bases, 5 bases remained unmatched. The CDR3 region is CATSPGRGAFF. CDR3 sequence (DNA): TGTGCCACCAGCCCTGGCAGGGGGGCTTTCTTT.

This clone was detected once. The gene calls are TRBV5-3 and TRBJ2-3; 8 positions agree with TRBD2. TRBV5-3 is given ORF status, its function remaining uncertain. The V gene end was trimmed by 4 bases and the J gene end by 7 bases; junction bases not matched to a gene: 14. The CDR3 is 16 residues long. In DNA form, the CDR3 reads TGTGCCAGAAGCCTCGTGTGGCGGGGGGAACTATATACGCAGTATTTT. Amino acids: CARSLVWRGELYTQYF.

The V gene is TRBV19, the J gene TRBJ2-3; possibly TRBD1 for D (5 bases). The CDR3 sequence is 14 residues long. Deletions cut 4 bases from V and 2 bases from J, with 10 bases between. The V gene's germline CDR1 is LNHDA and CDR2 SQIVND (reference sequence). Written as DNA, the CDR3 is TGTGCCAGTAGTAACAGGAGCATCACAGATACGCAGTATTTT. It yields the protein CASSNRSITDTQYF. Based on the CDR3 plus reference TRBV19 and TRBJ2-3, the full variable domain is DGGITQSPKYLFRKEGQNVTLSCEQNLNHDAMYWYRQDPGQGLRLIYYSQIVNDFQKGDIAEGYSVSREKKESFPLTVTSAQKNPTAFYLCASSNRSITDTQYFGPGTRLTVL.

This chain joins TRBV5-1 and TRBJ2-5, with TRBD2 identical over 12 bases. This CDR3 is built from 18 residues. The J segment lost 1 base and the V segment lost 4 bases, leaving 11 bases of the junction unmatched. Germline loops: CDR1 SGHRS, CDR2 YFSETQ. The DNA for the CDR3 is TGCGCCAGCAGCACCGGACTAGCGGGAACGAGGGGCCAAGAGACCCAGTACTTC. Amino acids: CASSTGLAGTRGQETQYF.

This chain links TRBV19 with TRBJ2-5; maybe TRBD2 (5 bases). In germline, CDR1 is LNHDA, CDR2 SQIVND (reference sequence). V lost 6 bases, J lost 4 bases, and 12 bases lay in between. The CDR3 has 13 residues. The CDR3 DNA reads as TGTGCCAGTAGCTTAGCGCCCGGAGAGACCCAGTACTTC. It is translated as CASSLAPGETQYF.

The sample holds a few counts of this clone. V usage is TRBV6-1 and J usage is TRBJ2-1; 9 nucleotides line up with TRBD1. Germline V CDR1 and CDR2: MNHNS, SASEGT. This CDR3 comprises 17 residues. Trimming at V came to 3 bases and at J to 0 bases, leaving 6 bases not matched to a gene. The CDR3 here is CASSENYRGLSYNEQFF. The CDR3 DNA follows: TGTGCCAGCAGTGAGAACTACAGGGGGCTCTCCTACAATGAGCAGTTCTTC.

The rearrangement joins TRBV2 to TRBJ1-2; 7 bases agree with TRBD1. The germline CDR1 and CDR2 sequences are SNHLY and FYNNEI. V gave up 4 bases and J gave up 5 bases; unmatched junction bases: 7. The CDR3 runs 14 residues. The CDR3 DNA reads as TGTGCCAGCAGTGTTGAGGGGGCTCGGTATGGCTACACCTTC. It yields the protein CASSVEGARYGYTF.

The chain has TRBV5-1 and TRBJ2-3, with 10 bases fitting TRBD2. The CDR3 spans 16 residues. J was trimmed by 5 bases and V by 0 bases; bases with no gene match: 6. Looked up from germline, CDR1 is SGHRS and CDR2 is YFSETQ. In DNA form, the CDR3 reads TGCGCCAGCAGCTTGGATCTAGCGGGAGCTGGAGATACGCAGTATTTT. Translated, it gives CASSLDLAGAGDTQYF. Supplemented by reference TRBV5-1 and TRBJ2-3, the full variable domain reads KAGVTQTPRYLIKTRGQQVTLSCSPISGHRSVSWYQQTPGQGLQFLFEYFSETQRNKGNFPGRFSGRQFSNSRSEMNVSTLELGDSALYLCASSLDLAGAGDTQYFGPGTRLTVL.

This clone was found once. V and J are TRBV6-5 and TRBJ1-1; 9 bases align to TRBD1. Germline values: CDR1 MNHEY, CDR2 SVGAGI. V dropped 4 bases and J dropped 5; count of bases not matched to a gene: 2. This CDR3 is 13 amino acids long. The CDR3 reads CASSSTGGTEAFF. CDR3 DNA: TGTGCCAGCAGTTCGACAGGGGGGACTGAAGCTTTCTTT.

The chain combines TRBV4-3 with TRBJ1-4; TRBD1 matches 9 bases. The ends lost 1 base at V and 7 bases at J; junction bases unmatched: 4. The germline V gene encodes CDR1 LGHNA and CDR2 YSLEER. The CDR3 has 15 amino acids. The CDR3 reads CASSQGDRDSEKLFF. Here the CDR3 DNA reads TGCGCCAGCAGCCAAGGGGACAGGGACAGTGAAAAACTGTTTTTT.

This clone was detected once. V usage is TRBV5-5 and J usage is TRBJ2-1; the match to TRBD2 covers 9 bases. V shed 4 bases and J 2 bases; nucleotides not matched to a gene: 16. In germline, CDR1 is SGHKS, CDR2 YYEKEE (reference sequence). The CDR3 is 19 amino acids. CDR3 nucleotide sequence: TGTGCCAGCAGCCCTAGTCAAGGTAGCGGGGGCCAAACCTACAATGAGCAGTTCTTC. Its translation is CASSPSQGSGGQTYNEQFF.

The chain uses TRBV2 and TRBJ2-5, with TRBD1 as a possible D gene (6 bases). This CDR3 comprises 13 residues. Trimming pared 6 bases from V and 2 bases from J, leaving 10 bases between. Germline V gene data show CDR1 as SNHLY and CDR2 as FYNNEI. The CDR3 DNA is TGTGCCAGCAGCCCCAGGGGTCAAGAGACCCAGTACTTC. Amino acid sequence: CASSPRGQETQYF. The variable domain in full, with the rest retrieved from reference TRBV2 and TRBJ2-5, is EPEVTQTPSHQVTQMGQEVILRCVPISNHLYFYWYRQILGQKVEFLVSFYNNEISEKSEIFDDQFSVERPDGSNFTLKIRSTKLEDSAMYFCASSPRGQETQYFGPGTRLLVL.

V usage is TRBV11-3 and J usage is TRBJ2-7, with a possible D match to TRBD1 (7 bases). The CDR3 covers 14 residues. Trimming took off 5 bases at V and 3 bases at J, with 14 bases between the two ends. Looked up from germline, CDR1 is SGHNT and CDR2 is YENEEA. Here the CDR3 DNA reads TGTGCCAGCAGCCTCAGGGGGGACAACTACGAGCAGTACTTC. It codes for CASSLRGDNYEQYF.

The chain is built from TRBV7-2 and TRBJ1-5; D might be TRBD1 (6 bases). The CDR3 runs 17 residues. V dropped 1 base and J dropped 3 bases, with 16 bases sitting between them. CDR1 SGHTA and CDR2 FQGNSA come from the germline V gene. CDR3 in amino acids: CASSLGYRVTHNQPQHF. CDR3 DNA sequence: TGTGCCAGCAGCTTAGGATACAGGGTGACCCACAATCAGCCCCAGCATTTT.